The source of this T cell receptor beta chain is a study of beta chain features in type 1 diabetes. Notes on the study in general: Moderately but significantly shorter TCRB CDR3s were found in Type 1 diabetes patients in all four CD4+ subsets. Since sequencing was performed on cDNA, cells with high TCR expression could be over-represented.

Germline CDR1 GTSNPN, CDR2 SVGIG (reference sequence). The junction had 14 bases not matched to a gene; V was cut back by 4 bases and J by 9 bases. The CDR3 runs 15 residues. Isolated RNA was reverse transcribed in full, so expressed TCRB transcripts were sequenced. The read count averaged around 4 million across naive, central memory and regulatory T cell samples. Sequencing was performed with immunoSEQ multiplex PCR; in TCRdb, only in-frame clones are kept and a portion is missing. The sample contains 400,000 or so clones, roughly 12% of which appear only once. This clone came up a few times. What it binds is not known.

Source material: naive CD4+ T cells from blood. This receptor was taken from a woman aged 18 to 35 with type 1 diabetes. V is TRBV30 and J is TRBJ2-1; 8 nucleotides line up with TRBD2. As DNA, the CDR3 is TGTGCCTGGATATCCGGGGGGGCTCGAGCGGGTGAGCAGTTCTTC. Protein: CAWISGGARAGEQFF.